This T cell receptor (beta chain) stems from a study of a mutant IDH1 vaccine in newly diagnosed glioma. Study at large: First vaccine doses came 4-6 weeks after radiotherapy alone, or with temozolomide cycles. Treatment recipients were about 62% male and around 40% female, and their mean age was approximately 42 years.

With regard to this clone: Its antigen is undetermined.

Here immunoSEQ multiplex PCR was the method, and the copy in TCRdb shows in-frame clones only, minus some. The repertoire has about 32,000 clones, roughly 75% of them found once; the top ten carry roughly 3.2%. Germline loops: CDR1 GTSNPN, CDR2 SVGIG (reference sequence). The CDR3 sequence is 13 residues long. Deletions cut 0 bases from V and 7 bases from J, with 10 bases between. Time point of the sample: week 35, safety follow-up. In every dose of vaccine, 300 ug of mutant IDH1 20-mer peptide was given alongside topical imiquimod. Patients carried new grade 3 or 4 IDH1-mutant astrocytomas lacking nuclear ATRX.

This TCR came from a man in his forties with glioma. Some clones in this sample may be carry-over from other donors' samples. The starting material was PBMCs, obtained from a glioma patient whose treatment included an IDH1 peptide vaccine. V usage is TRBV30 and J usage is TRBJ1-5, with a possible D match to TRBD1 (5 bases). The DNA of the CDR3 is TGTGCCTGGAGTGTACGGGGGGGACAGCCCCAGCATTTT. It encodes CAWSVRGGQPQHF.